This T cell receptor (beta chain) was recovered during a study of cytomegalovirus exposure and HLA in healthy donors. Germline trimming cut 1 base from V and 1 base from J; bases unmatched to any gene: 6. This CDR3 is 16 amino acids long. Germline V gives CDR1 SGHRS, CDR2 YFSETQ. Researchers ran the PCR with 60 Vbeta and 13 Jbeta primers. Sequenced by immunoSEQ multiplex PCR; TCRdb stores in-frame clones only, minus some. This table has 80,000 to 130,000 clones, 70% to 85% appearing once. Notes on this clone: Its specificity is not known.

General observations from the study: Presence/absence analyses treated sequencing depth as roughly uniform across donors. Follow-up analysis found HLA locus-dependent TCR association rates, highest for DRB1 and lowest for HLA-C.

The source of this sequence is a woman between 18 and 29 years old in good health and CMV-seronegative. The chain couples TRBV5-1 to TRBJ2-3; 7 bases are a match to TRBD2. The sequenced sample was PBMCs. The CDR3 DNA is TGCGCCAGCAGCTTGATGGTAGCGGGCGGCACAGATACGCAGTATTTT. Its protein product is CASSLMVAGGTDTQYF.